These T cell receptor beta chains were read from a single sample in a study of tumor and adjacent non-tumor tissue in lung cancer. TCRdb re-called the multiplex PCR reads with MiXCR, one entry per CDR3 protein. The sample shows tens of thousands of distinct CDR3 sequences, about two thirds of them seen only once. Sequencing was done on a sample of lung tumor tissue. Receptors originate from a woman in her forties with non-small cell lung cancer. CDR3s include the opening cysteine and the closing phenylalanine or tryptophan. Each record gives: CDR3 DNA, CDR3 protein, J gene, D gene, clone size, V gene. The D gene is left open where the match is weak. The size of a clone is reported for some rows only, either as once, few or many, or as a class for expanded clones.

cdr3_nt: TGCAGTGCTAGAGTCGCGGGAACTAGCACAGATACGCAGTATTTT
cdr3_aa: CSARVAGTSTDTQYF
j_call: TRBJ2-3
d_call: -
clone_size: many
v_call: TRBV20-1

cdr3_nt: TGTGCCACCTCGGACAGCAGATTCTACAAGCAGTACTTC
cdr3_aa: CATSDSRFYKQYF
j_call: TRBJ2-7
d_call: -
clone_size: -
v_call: TRBV24-1

cdr3_nt: TGTGCCAGCAGCCCAGTCACAGGGGTAGGGGAGACCCAGTACTTC
cdr3_aa: CASSPVTGVGETQYF
j_call: TRBJ2-5
d_call: TRBD1
clone_size: -
v_call: TRBV11-2

cdr3_nt: TGTGCCAGCGGATCAAGACAGGCTGAAGCTTTCTTT
cdr3_aa: CASGSRQAEAFF
j_call: TRBJ1-1
d_call: -
clone_size: many
v_call: TRBV28

cdr3_nt: TGTGTCAGCAGCCAAGGTGTGGGAGCGGGAGAGCAGTATTTC
cdr3_aa: CVSSQGVGAGEQYF
j_call: TRBJ2-7
d_call: TRBD2
clone_size: -
v_call: TRBV4-2

cdr3_nt: TGTGCCAGCAGTCCATACCGACGGATGAACACTGAAGTTTTCTTT
cdr3_aa: CASSPYRRMNTEVFF
j_call: TRBJ1-1
d_call: -
clone_size: -
v_call: TRBV6-1

cdr3_nt: TGTGCCAGGACTGTCGAGGCAGGGGCTAACTATGGCTACACCTTC
cdr3_aa: CARTVEAGANYGYTF
j_call: TRBJ1-2
d_call: -
clone_size: -
v_call: TRBV6-4

cdr3_nt: TGTGCCAGCAGCTTAACGGGGGGCCTTGATAATGAGCAGTTCTTC
cdr3_aa: CASSLTGGLDNEQFF
j_call: TRBJ2-1
d_call: -
clone_size: few
v_call: TRBV7-3

cdr3_nt: TGTGCCAGCACCGGGACAGGCAATCTAGCGGGAGTCGTCAATGAGCAGTTCTTC
cdr3_aa: CASTGTGNLAGVVNEQFF
j_call: TRBJ2-1
d_call: TRBD2
clone_size: many
v_call: TRBV5-4

cdr3_nt: TGTGCCAGCGACCCCCTCGGTGGGCAGGGGTACTACGAGCAGTATTTC
cdr3_aa: CASDPLGGQGYYEQYF
j_call: TRBJ2-7
d_call: -
clone_size: once
v_call: TRBV11-2

cdr3_nt: TGTTCCAGTAATTACTCTTTCACAGGTTCCCAGTACTTC
cdr3_aa: CSSNYSFTGSQYF
j_call: TRBJ2-5
d_call: -
clone_size: -
v_call: TRBV6-5

cdr3_nt: TGTGCCAGCAGTTCTGGGACCAAACCAACAGGTACGCAGTATTTT
cdr3_aa: CASSSGTKPTGTQYF
j_call: TRBJ2-3
d_call: -
clone_size: -
v_call: TRBV11-2

cdr3_nt: TGTGCCATCAGTGTAAGACTAGCGGGAGGTGACGAACAGTACTTC
cdr3_aa: CAISVRLAGGDEQYF
j_call: TRBJ2-7
d_call: TRBD2
clone_size: -
v_call: TRBV10-3

cdr3_nt: TGTGCCAGCAGTAATCTGGGATGGGGCAATCAGCCCCAGCATTTT
cdr3_aa: CASSNLGWGNQPQHF
j_call: TRBJ1-5
d_call: -
clone_size: once
v_call: TRBV12-3/TRBV12-4

cdr3_nt: TGTGCCAGTAGCCCCATATCGAACACTTACAATGAGCAGTTCTTC
cdr3_aa: CASSPISNTYNEQFF
j_call: TRBJ2-1
d_call: -
clone_size: -
v_call: TRBV11-3

cdr3_nt: TGCAGTGCTCCCCTAGCGCAGAGCTCCTACAATGAGCAGTTCTTC
cdr3_aa: CSAPLAQSSYNEQFF
j_call: TRBJ2-1
d_call: -
clone_size: -
v_call: TRBV20-1

cdr3_nt: TGTGCCAGCAGTTCCAGGGGTTCCTACAATGAGCAGTTCTTC
cdr3_aa: CASSSRGSYNEQFF
j_call: TRBJ2-1
d_call: -
clone_size: many
v_call: TRBV6-5

cdr3_nt: TGTGCCGGCCGTCAAAACTTAGGACAGGGTGGGTCTGAAGCTTTCTTT
cdr3_aa: CAGRQNLGQGGSEAFF
j_call: TRBJ1-1
d_call: TRBD1
clone_size: -
v_call: TRBV6-5

cdr3_nt: TGCAGCGCCATTATCGGGCTTTCCTACAATGAGCAATTCTTC
cdr3_aa: CSAIIGLSYNEQFF
j_call: TRBJ2-1
d_call: -
clone_size: -
v_call: TRBV29-1

cdr3_nt: TGTGCCAGCAGCTACGGGCAGGGGGCCGATGAGCATTTCTTC
cdr3_aa: CASSYGQGADEHFF
j_call: TRBJ2-1
d_call: TRBD1
clone_size: -
v_call: TRBV6-5

cdr3_nt: TGTGCCAGCAGCCGTACTAGCGGTGCCTACGAGCAGTACTTC
cdr3_aa: CASSRTSGAYEQYF
j_call: TRBJ2-7
d_call: TRBD2
clone_size: -
v_call: TRBV27

cdr3_nt: TGTGGCAGTAGCTCCCGACAGGGATTCGGGGAGCTGTTTTTT
cdr3_aa: CGSSSRQGFGELFF
j_call: TRBJ2-2
d_call: TRBD1
clone_size: once
v_call: TRBV11-2

cdr3_nt: TGTGTCAGCAGCCAAGAGACAGAGGGTACGCAGTATTTT
cdr3_aa: CVSSQETEGTQYF
j_call: TRBJ2-3
d_call: -
clone_size: -
v_call: TRBV4-2

cdr3_nt: TGCAGCGATGAAACGGCGAGAGGACCCTACGAGCAGTACTTC
cdr3_aa: CSDETARGPYEQYF
j_call: TRBJ2-7
d_call: -
clone_size: -
v_call: TRBV29-1

cdr3_nt: TGTGCCAGCAGCTCTGGGGATGGGGCCAACCTTCTGAGTTTC
cdr3_aa: CASSSGDGANLLSF
j_call: TRBJ2-6
d_call: -
clone_size: -
v_call: TRBV11-3

cdr3_nt: TGTGCCAGCGGACGGACTAGCGGGAGCGTAATCTCCTATGAGCAGTACTTC
cdr3_aa: CASGRTSGSVISYEQYF
j_call: TRBJ2-7
d_call: TRBD2
clone_size: -
v_call: TRBV5-8

cdr3_nt: TGTGCCAGCAGCCATGATCAGAGTAGCGGCGGGGAGCTGTTTTTT
cdr3_aa: CASSHDQSSGGELFF
j_call: TRBJ2-2
d_call: -
clone_size: -
v_call: TRBV4-1

cdr3_nt: TGTGCCAGCAGTTTAAGGCAGAACTATGAAGCTTTCTTT
cdr3_aa: CASSLRQNYEAFF
j_call: TRBJ1-1
d_call: -
clone_size: -
v_call: TRBV28

cdr3_nt: TGTGGTAGCAGCACTCGGACAGCCAGCACAGATACGCAGTATTTT
cdr3_aa: CGSSTRTASTDTQYF
j_call: TRBJ2-3
d_call: -
clone_size: few
v_call: TRBV11-2

cdr3_nt: TGCGCCAGCAGCCACGGTTCAGGGACTGAAGCTTTCTTT
cdr3_aa: CASSHGSGTEAFF
j_call: TRBJ1-1
d_call: -
clone_size: -
v_call: TRBV5-1

cdr3_nt: TGTGCCATCAGGGGGACAGGAGAACAAGCGACCCAGAACTTC
cdr3_aa: CAIRGTGEQATQNF
j_call: TRBJ2-5
d_call: TRBD1
clone_size: once
v_call: TRBV10-3

cdr3_nt: TGTGCCAGCAGCCAAGATTACGGGGTTACTAGCACAGATACGCAGTATTTT
cdr3_aa: CASSQDYGVTSTDTQYF
j_call: TRBJ2-3
d_call: -
clone_size: many
v_call: TRBV4-2

cdr3_nt: TGCAACGTTCTGAAGGGCCCGGAGACCCAATACTTC
cdr3_aa: CNVLKGPETQYF
j_call: TRBJ2-5
d_call: -
clone_size: -
v_call: TRBV29-1

cdr3_nt: TGCAGCCTTGGAAATAGCAACCATGAGCAGTACTTC
cdr3_aa: CSLGNSNHEQYF
j_call: TRBJ2-7
d_call: -
clone_size: once
v_call: TRBV29-1

cdr3_nt: TGCAGCGTTGAGGGGAGAACGGTAAAAAACATCCAGTACTTC
cdr3_aa: CSVEGRTVKNIQYF
j_call: TRBJ2-4
d_call: -
clone_size: -
v_call: TRBV29-1

cdr3_nt: TGTGCCATCGGTGGGCAGCAAGAGACCCAGTACTTC
cdr3_aa: CAIGGQQETQYF
j_call: TRBJ2-5
d_call: -
clone_size: many
v_call: TRBV10-3

cdr3_nt: TGCGCCAGCAGCTTGGTCAGGGTACTAGGCAATGAGCAGTTCTTC
cdr3_aa: CASSLVRVLGNEQFF
j_call: TRBJ2-1
d_call: -
clone_size: once
v_call: TRBV5-5

cdr3_nt: TGTGCCAGCAGCTTATGGACAGCAAATCAGCCCCTGCATTTT
cdr3_aa: CASSLWTANQPLHF
j_call: TRBJ1-5
d_call: -
clone_size: -
v_call: TRBV5-6

cdr3_nt: TGTGCCAGTAGTATGTCCAGGGAGAACTCCTACGAGCAGTACTTC
cdr3_aa: CASSMSRENSYEQYF
j_call: TRBJ2-7
d_call: -
clone_size: -
v_call: TRBV19

cdr3_nt: TGTGCCAAGAGTGAACTCGGTCTTAATGAGCAGTTCTTC
cdr3_aa: CAKSELGLNEQFF
j_call: TRBJ2-1
d_call: -
clone_size: -
v_call: TRBV6-1

cdr3_nt: TGCGCCAGCAGCCAAGGCAGGTCCACAGAAGCTTTCTTT
cdr3_aa: CASSQGRSTEAFF
j_call: TRBJ1-1
d_call: -
clone_size: medium-sized
v_call: TRBV4-1

cdr3_nt: TGTGCCAGCAATCGGGTCTACGATGAGCAGGTCTTC
cdr3_aa: CASNRVYDEQVF
j_call: TRBJ2-1
d_call: -
clone_size: -
v_call: TRBV6-2/TRBV6-3

cdr3_nt: TGTGCCAGCAACTTTAGGCAGATGGAAACCGGTGAGCTGTTTTTT
cdr3_aa: CASNFRQMETGELFF
j_call: TRBJ2-2
d_call: -
clone_size: -
v_call: TRBV11-2

cdr3_nt: TGTGCTGGTGGTTTGGTTACTAGCGGGGCAAACAATGAGCAGTTCTTC
cdr3_aa: CAGGLVTSGANNEQFF
j_call: TRBJ2-1
d_call: TRBD2
clone_size: -
v_call: TRBV12-5

cdr3_nt: TGTGCCAGCAGCTCCGGGTTAAGCAATCAGCCCCAGCATTTT
cdr3_aa: CASSSGLSNQPQHF
j_call: TRBJ1-5
d_call: -
clone_size: few
v_call: TRBV7-2

cdr3_nt: TGTGCCAGCAGCCCAGACGCTAGCGGGGGGGCTAGGGAGCGGTTCTTC
cdr3_aa: CASSPDASGGARERFF
j_call: TRBJ2-1
d_call: TRBD2
clone_size: -
v_call: TRBV11-2

cdr3_nt: TGTGCCAGCACCATAGGGGGCTCCGGGGGTCCAAGCGACGAGCAGTATTTC
cdr3_aa: CASTIGGSGGPSDEQYF
j_call: TRBJ2-7
d_call: -
clone_size: -
v_call: TRBV6-2/TRBV6-3

cdr3_nt: TGTGCCATCAGGGGGATAGGGAGAAATGAGCAGTTCTTC
cdr3_aa: CAIRGIGRNEQFF
j_call: TRBJ2-1
d_call: -
clone_size: -
v_call: TRBV10-3

cdr3_nt: TGTGCCAGCACCCGGGAAGGAATGGATCATCCCCAACATTTT
cdr3_aa: CASTREGMDHPQHF
j_call: TRBJ1-5
d_call: -
clone_size: once
v_call: TRBV12-3/TRBV12-4

cdr3_nt: TGTGTCAGCAATATTCAGGACGGTCCCTACAAGCAGTACTTC
cdr3_aa: CVSNIQDGPYKQYF
j_call: TRBJ2-7
d_call: -
clone_size: -
v_call: TRBV28

cdr3_nt: TGCAGCGTGACGGTCGGGTGGTCTAGGAGCGATCAGTACTTC
cdr3_aa: CSVTVGWSRSDQYF
j_call: TRBJ2-7
d_call: -
clone_size: -
v_call: TRBV29-1

cdr3_nt: TGTGCTAGCAGCTTACGGCTAGGGGCTCTCAATGAGCAGTTCTTC
cdr3_aa: CASSLRLGALNEQFF
j_call: TRBJ2-1
d_call: -
clone_size: -
v_call: TRBV11-2

cdr3_nt: TGCAGGGTCGTAATACCGGGACATCGAAACTATGGCTATACCTTC
cdr3_aa: CRVVIPGHRNYGYTF
j_call: TRBJ1-2
d_call: -
clone_size: -
v_call: TRBV29-1

cdr3_nt: TGTGCCGGCAGCGGGGACCGCGTGAGCTCCTACGAGCAGTACTTC
cdr3_aa: CAGSGDRVSSYEQYF
j_call: TRBJ2-7
d_call: TRBD2
clone_size: -
v_call: TRBV2